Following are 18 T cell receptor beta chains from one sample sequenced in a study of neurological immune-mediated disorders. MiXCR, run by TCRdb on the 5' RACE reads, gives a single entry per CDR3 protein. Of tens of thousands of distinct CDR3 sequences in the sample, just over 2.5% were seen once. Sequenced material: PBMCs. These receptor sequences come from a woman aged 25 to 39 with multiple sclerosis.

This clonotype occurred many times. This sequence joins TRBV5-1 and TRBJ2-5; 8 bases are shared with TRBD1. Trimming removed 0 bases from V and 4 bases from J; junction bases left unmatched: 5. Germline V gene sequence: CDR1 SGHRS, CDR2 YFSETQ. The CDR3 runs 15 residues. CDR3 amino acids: CASSLDTGGRETQYF. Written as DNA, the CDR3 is TGCGCCAGCAGCTTGGATACAGGGGGACGAGAGACCCAGTACTTC.

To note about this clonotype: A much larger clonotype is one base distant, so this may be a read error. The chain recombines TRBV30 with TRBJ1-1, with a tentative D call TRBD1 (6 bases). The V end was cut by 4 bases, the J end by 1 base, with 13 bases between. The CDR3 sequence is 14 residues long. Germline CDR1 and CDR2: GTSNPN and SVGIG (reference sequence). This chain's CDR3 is CAWTHGGANTEAFF. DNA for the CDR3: TGTGCCTGGACCCATGGGGGGGCGAACACTGAAGCTTTCTTT.

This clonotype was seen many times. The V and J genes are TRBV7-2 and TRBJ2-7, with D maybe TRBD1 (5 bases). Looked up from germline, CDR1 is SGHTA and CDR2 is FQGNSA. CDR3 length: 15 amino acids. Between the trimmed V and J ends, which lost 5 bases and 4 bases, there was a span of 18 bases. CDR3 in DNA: TGTGCCAGCAGCCCCATCAGGGCCGTAGATTACGAGCAGTACTTC. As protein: CASSPIRAVDYEQYF.

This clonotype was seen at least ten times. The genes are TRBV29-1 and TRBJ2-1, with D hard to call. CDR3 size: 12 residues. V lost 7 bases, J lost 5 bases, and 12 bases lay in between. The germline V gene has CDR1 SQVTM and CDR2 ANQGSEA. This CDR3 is CSAEWGNNEQFF. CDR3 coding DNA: TGCAGCGCGGAGTGGGGAAACAATGAGCAGTTCTTC.

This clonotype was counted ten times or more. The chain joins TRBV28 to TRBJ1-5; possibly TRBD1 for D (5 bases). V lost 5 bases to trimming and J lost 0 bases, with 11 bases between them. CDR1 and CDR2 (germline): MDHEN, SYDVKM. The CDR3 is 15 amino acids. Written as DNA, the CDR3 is TGTGCCAGCAGTGACAGTCTTTATAGCAATCAGCCCCAGCATTTT. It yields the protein CASSDSLYSNQPQHF.

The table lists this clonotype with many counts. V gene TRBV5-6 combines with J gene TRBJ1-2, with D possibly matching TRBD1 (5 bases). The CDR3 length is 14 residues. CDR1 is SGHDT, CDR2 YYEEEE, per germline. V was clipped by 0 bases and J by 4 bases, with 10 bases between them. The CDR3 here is CASSLDGAIYGYTF. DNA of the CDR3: TGTGCCAGCAGCTTGGACGGGGCCATCTATGGCTACACCTTC.

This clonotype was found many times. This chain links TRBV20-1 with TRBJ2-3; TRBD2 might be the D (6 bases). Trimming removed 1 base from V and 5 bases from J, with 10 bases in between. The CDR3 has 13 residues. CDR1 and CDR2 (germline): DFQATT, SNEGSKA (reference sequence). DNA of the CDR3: TGCAGTGCTAGAGGGGACTTAGGAGATACGCAGTATTTT. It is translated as CSARGDLGDTQYF.

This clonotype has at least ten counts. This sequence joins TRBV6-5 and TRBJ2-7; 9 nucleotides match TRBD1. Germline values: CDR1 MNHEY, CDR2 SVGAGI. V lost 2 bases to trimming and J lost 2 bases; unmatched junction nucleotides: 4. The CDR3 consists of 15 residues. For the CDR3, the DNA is TGTGCCAGCAGTTACGATGGACAGGGGACCTACGAGCAGTACTTC. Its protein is CASSYDGQGTYEQYF.

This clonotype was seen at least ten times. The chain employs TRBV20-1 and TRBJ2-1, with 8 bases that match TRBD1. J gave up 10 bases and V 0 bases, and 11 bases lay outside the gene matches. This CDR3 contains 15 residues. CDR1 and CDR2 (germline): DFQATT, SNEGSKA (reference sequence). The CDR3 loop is CSARDSATGAREQFF. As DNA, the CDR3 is TGCAGTGCTAGAGATAGTGCGACAGGGGCGAGGGAGCAGTTCTTC.

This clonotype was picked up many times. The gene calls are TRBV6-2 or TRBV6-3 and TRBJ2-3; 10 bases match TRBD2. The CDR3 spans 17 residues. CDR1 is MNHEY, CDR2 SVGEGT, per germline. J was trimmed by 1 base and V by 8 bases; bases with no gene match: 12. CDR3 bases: TGTGCCAGCGGTGAGGTAGCGGGAGGACGGGGCACAGATACGCAGTATTTT. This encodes CASGEVAGGRGTDTQYF.

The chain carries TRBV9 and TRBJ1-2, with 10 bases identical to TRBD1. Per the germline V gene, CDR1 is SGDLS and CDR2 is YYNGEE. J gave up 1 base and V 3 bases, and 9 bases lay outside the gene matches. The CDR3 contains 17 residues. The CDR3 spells CASSGGDRGGGNYGYTF. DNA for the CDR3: TGTGCCAGCAGCGGCGGGGACAGGGGAGGTGGTAACTATGGCTACACCTTC.

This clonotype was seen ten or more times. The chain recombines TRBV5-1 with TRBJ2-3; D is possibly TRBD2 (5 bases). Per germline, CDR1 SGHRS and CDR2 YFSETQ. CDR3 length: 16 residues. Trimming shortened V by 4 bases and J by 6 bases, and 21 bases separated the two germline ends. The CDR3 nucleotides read TGCGCCAGCAGCGACTCCGATCGAGGGTCGTCGGATACGCAGTATTTT. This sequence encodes CASSDSDRGSSDTQYF.

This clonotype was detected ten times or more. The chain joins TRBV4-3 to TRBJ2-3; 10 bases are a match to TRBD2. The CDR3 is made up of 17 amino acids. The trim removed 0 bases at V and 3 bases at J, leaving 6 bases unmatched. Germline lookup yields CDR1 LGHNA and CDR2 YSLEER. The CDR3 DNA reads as TGCGCCAGCAGCCAAGATCTAGCGGGAGTTATAACAGATACGCAGTATTTT. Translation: CASSQDLAGVITDTQYF.

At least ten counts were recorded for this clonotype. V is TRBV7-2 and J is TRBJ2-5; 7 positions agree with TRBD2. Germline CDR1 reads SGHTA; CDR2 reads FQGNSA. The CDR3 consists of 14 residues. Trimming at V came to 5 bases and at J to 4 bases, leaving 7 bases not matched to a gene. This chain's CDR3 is CASSGSTSVETQYF. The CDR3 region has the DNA TGTGCCAGCAGCGGGAGTACTAGCGTAGAGACCCAGTACTTC.

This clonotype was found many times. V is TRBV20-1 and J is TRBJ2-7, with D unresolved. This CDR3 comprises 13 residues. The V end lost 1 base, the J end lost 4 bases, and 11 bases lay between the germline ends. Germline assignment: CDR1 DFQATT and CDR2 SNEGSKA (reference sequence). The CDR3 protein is CSARGLDAYEQYF. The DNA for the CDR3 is TGCAGTGCTAGAGGGCTAGACGCGTACGAGCAGTACTTC.

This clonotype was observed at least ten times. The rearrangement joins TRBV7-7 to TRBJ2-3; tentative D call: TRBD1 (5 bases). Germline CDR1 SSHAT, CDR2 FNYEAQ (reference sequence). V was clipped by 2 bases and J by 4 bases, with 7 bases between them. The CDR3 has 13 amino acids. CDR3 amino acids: CASSLQGSDTQYF. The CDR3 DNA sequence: TGTGCCAGCAGCTTACAGGGATCAGATACGCAGTATTTT.

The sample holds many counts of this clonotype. CDR3 sequence: CASSLNFRSSGNTIYF. DNA of the CDR3: TGCGCCAGCAGCTTGAACTTCAGGTCCTCTGGAAACACCATATATTTT. This chain links TRBV5-1 with TRBJ1-3; D call uncertain. The CDR3 contains 16 residues. V lost 1 base and J 0 bases, leaving 11 bases between the germline ends. Germline CDR1 and CDR2: SGHRS and YFSETQ.

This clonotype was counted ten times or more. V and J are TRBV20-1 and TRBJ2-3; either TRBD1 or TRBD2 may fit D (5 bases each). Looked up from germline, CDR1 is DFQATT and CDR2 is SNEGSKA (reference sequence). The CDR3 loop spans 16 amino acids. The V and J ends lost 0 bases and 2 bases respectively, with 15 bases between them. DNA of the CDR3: TGCAGTGCTAGAGACCACCCCGGGACGAACACAGATACGCAGTATTTT. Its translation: CSARDHPGTNTDTQYF.